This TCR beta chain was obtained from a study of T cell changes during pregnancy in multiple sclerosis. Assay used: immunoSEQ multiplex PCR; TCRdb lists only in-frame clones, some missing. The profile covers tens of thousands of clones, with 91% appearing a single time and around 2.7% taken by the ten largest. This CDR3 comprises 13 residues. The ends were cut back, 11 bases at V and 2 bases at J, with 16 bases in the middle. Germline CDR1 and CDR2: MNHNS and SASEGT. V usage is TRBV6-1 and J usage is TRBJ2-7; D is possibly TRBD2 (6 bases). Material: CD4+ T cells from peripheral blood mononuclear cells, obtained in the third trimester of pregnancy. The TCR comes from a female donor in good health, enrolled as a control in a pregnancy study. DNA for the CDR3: TGTGCCGTCCTTAGCGGCCTCACCTACGAGCAGTACTTC. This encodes CAVLSGLTYEQYF.